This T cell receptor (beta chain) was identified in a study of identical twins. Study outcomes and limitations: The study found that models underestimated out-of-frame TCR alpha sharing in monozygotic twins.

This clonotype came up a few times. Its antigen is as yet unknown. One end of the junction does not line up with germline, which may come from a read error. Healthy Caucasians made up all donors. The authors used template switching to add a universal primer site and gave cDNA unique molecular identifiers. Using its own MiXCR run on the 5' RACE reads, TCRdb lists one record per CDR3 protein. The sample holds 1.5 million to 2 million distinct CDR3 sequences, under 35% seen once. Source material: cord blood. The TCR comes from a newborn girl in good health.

CDR3 nucleotides: TGTGCCAGCAGTCTAGCGGACCGCTCCTACAATGAGCAGTTCTTC. Translation gives CASSLADRSYNEQFF. The chain recombines TRBV12-3 or TRBV12-4 with TRBJ2-1, with 7 bases lining up with TRBD2. This CDR3 contains 15 residues.